The 12 T cell receptor beta chains below were found in one sample sequenced in a study of T-cell reconstitution after alpha-beta-depleted transplantation in children. Unique molecular identifiers were incorporated during preparation of the TCRbeta library. TCRdb redid the calling of the PCR reads with MiXCR, one entry per CDR3 protein. This table holds over 400,000 distinct CDR3 sequences, under 15% found once. Specimen: PBMCs from the stem cell graft donor, collected from the stem cell graft. Receptors originate from a human donor who donated a stem cell graft to a child with combined immunodeficiency.

V and J are TRBV6-2 or TRBV6-3 and TRBJ2-7, with 10 bases matching TRBD2. This CDR3 region has 16 residues. The germline CDR1 and CDR2 sequences are MNHEY and SVGEGT. Trimming cost V 2 bases and J 1 base; bases outside gene matches: 5. Here the CDR3 reads CASSYPSGRGSYEQYF. In DNA form, the CDR3 reads TGTGCCAGCAGTTACCCTAGCGGGAGAGGTTCCTACGAGCAGTACTTC.

This clonotype was counted only a few times. The V gene is TRBV30, the J gene TRBJ2-1; TRBD2 agrees at 8 bases. This CDR3 is built from 13 residues. In germline, CDR1 is GTSNPN, CDR2 SVGIG (reference sequence). J lost 9 bases, V lost 4 bases, and 8 bases had no gene match. The CDR3 loop is CAWNPGGGGEQFF. CDR3 in DNA: TGTGCCTGGAACCCCGGGGGGGGTGGTGAGCAGTTCTTC.

This rearrangement joins TRBV5-4 to TRBJ2-1, with TRBD2 as a possible D gene (6 bases). Germline V CDR1 and CDR2: SGHNT, YYREEE (reference sequence). V gave up 3 bases and J gave up 10 bases, with 23 bases separating them. The CDR3 sequence is 16 residues long. CDR3 sequence reads: CASSSGVPCGVGEQFF. The CDR3 nucleotides are TGTGCCAGCAGCTCTGGGGTCCCCTGCGGGGTAGGGGAGCAGTTCTTC.

The chain combines TRBV28 with TRBJ2-1, with unresolved D. V gave up 5 bases and J gave up 0 bases, with 8 bases separating them. The CDR3 has 14 amino acids. Germline V gene lookup returns CDR1 MDHEN and CDR2 SYDVKM. Written as DNA, the CDR3 is TGTGCCAGCAGTCCAGAGTTCTCCTACAATGAGCAGTTCTTC. Translated: CASSPEFSYNEQFF.

This clonotype was detected ten times or more. The rearrangement joins TRBV9 to TRBJ2-1; the D is unclear. Per the germline V gene, CDR1 is SGDLS and CDR2 is YYNGEE. Deletions cut 0 bases from V and 1 base from J, with 5 bases between. This CDR3 has 14 amino acids. The CDR3 loop is CASSVEQSYNEQFF. For the CDR3, the DNA is TGTGCCAGCAGCGTAGAACAGTCCTACAATGAGCAGTTCTTC.

The CDR3 reads CASSKRSMGCSGNTIYF. CDR3 DNA: TGTGCCAGCAGCAAAAGGTCCATGGGATGCTCTGGAAACACCATATATTTT. V and J are TRBV21-1 and TRBJ1-3. TRBV21-1 is termed a pseudogene. The CDR3 consists of 17 residues.

The chain couples TRBV6-5 to TRBJ1-1; 8 bases line up with TRBD1. The V segment lost 6 bases and the J segment 4 bases; nucleotides outside the gene matches: 7. This CDR3 region has 14 residues. CDR1 and CDR2 from the germline V gene are MNHEY and SVGAGI. In DNA form, the CDR3 reads TGTGCCAGCAGCCCGACAGGGGCTGCCACTGAAGCTTTCTTT. Translating it yields CASSPTGAATEAFF.

V is TRBV7-2 and J is TRBJ2-1; 8 bases agree with TRBD1. Unmatched junction bases numbered 5, after V lost 3 bases and J lost 4 bases. The CDR3 has 15 residues. The germline CDR1 and CDR2 sequences are SGHTA and FQGNSA. CDR3 protein: CASSFGTGEYNEQFF. The CDR3 region has the DNA TGTGCCAGCAGCTTCGGGACAGGCGAATACAATGAGCAGTTCTTC.

This clonotype has more than one count but fewer than ten. The chain joins TRBV5-1 to TRBJ2-1; maybe TRBD2 (6 bases). V was trimmed by 2 bases and J by 6 bases, leaving 15 bases between them. The CDR3 extends over 15 amino acids. Germline lookup yields CDR1 SGHRS and CDR2 YFSETQ. The CDR3 reads CASSFGGTRINEQFF. In nucleotides, the CDR3 is TGCGCCAGCAGCTTTGGCGGGACCCGAATCAATGAGCAGTTCTTC.

This clonotype came up a few times. The CDR3 reads CASGLAGAIYEQYF. For the CDR3, the DNA is TGTGCCAGCGGGCTAGCGGGGGCCATCTACGAGCAGTACTTC. V usage is TRBV6-1 and J usage is TRBJ2-7; 10 nucleotides line up with TRBD2. This CDR3 comprises 14 residues. Unmatched junction bases numbered 7, after V lost 8 bases and J lost 3 bases. The germline CDR1 and CDR2 sequences are MNHNS and SASEGT.

V usage is TRBV7-3 and J usage is TRBJ1-1; the match to TRBD1 covers 9 bases. This CDR3 spans 13 amino acids. V was clipped by 5 bases and J by 9 bases; unmatched bases: 7. Looked up from germline, CDR1 is SGHTA and CDR2 is FQGTGA. CDR3 in amino acids: CASSLTGGSQAFF. The CDR3 DNA reads TGTGCCAGCAGCCTTACAGGGGGCTCCCAAGCTTTCTTT.

CDR3 nucleotide sequence: TGTGCCACAGCGCCGGGTCGGGGTGCGGCCACCGGGGAGCTGTTTTTT. It is translated as CATAPGRGAATGELFF. The rearrangement links TRBV12-3 or TRBV12-4 to TRBJ2-2, with D possibly being TRBD2 (5 bases). The V and J ends lost 10 bases and 4 bases respectively, with 22 bases between them. The CDR3 has 16 residues.